Presented here are 23 T cell receptor beta chains from one specimen sequenced in a study of blood T cells in healthy people across ages. Then a second PCR, running about 6 to 12 cycles, was carried out with a sample-barcoded 5' primer and a J-beta primer mix. Using its own MiXCR run on the 5' RACE reads, TCRdb lists one record per CDR3 protein. The table lists under 700,000 distinct CDR3 sequences, less than 25% of them singletons. These same records also appear under a second study, on T cells of mothers and their children.

The sample was blood. The receptor set was obtained from a boy aged 5-17 years in good health.

In this sample, this clonotype turned up a few times. The genes are TRBV6-1 and TRBJ2-5; D remains ambiguous. Germline CDR1 MNHNS, CDR2 SASEGT. The CDR3 is 14 residues long. The V end was cut by 1 base, the J end by 5 bases, with 11 bases between. Here the CDR3 reads CASSEEAEWETQYF. DNA of the CDR3: TGTGCCAGCAGTGAAGAGGCAGAATGGGAGACCCAGTACTTC.

J is TRBJ2-7 and V is TRBV4-3; 9 positions match TRBD2. Unmatched junction bases numbered 8, after V lost 1 base and J lost 1 base. Germline V CDR1 and CDR2: LGHNA, YSLEER. This CDR3 contains 17 residues. Written as DNA, the CDR3 is TGCGCCAGCAGCCAAGGGCGGGAGGGCCCCCGTTCCTACGAGCAGTACTTC. Translation: CASSQGREGPRSYEQYF.

The genes are TRBV5-4 and TRBJ2-7; no definite D call. Germline values: CDR1 SGHNT, CDR2 YYREEE (reference sequence). The CDR3 consists of 14 residues. V was shortened by 1 base and J by 2 bases, with 10 bases between the two germline ends. As DNA, the CDR3 is TGTGCCAGCAGCTTGATGGGCAACCCCTACGAGCAGTACTTC. It codes for CASSLMGNPYEQYF. Using reference TRBV5-4 and TRBJ2-7 for the parts outside the CDR3, the full variable domain is ETGVTQSPTHLIKTRGQQVTLRCSSQSGHNTVSWYQQALGQGPQFIFQYYREEENGRGNFPPRFSGLQFPNYSSELNVNALELDDSALYLCASSLMGNPYEQYFGPGTRLTVT.

Details on this clonotype: One end of the junction does not line up with germline, which may come from a read error. The V call is TRBV7-2, the J call TRBJ1-6; D may be TRBD1 (6 bases). CDR1 is SGHTA and CDR2 is FQGNSA in the germline V gene. The CDR3 contains 15 residues. Written as DNA, the CDR3 is TGTGCCGGCAGCCCACCCAGGGGAGGGGGTTCACCCCTCCACTTT. Amino acid sequence: CAGSPPRGGGSPLHF. The variable domain in full, with the rest retrieved from reference TRBV7-2 and TRBJ1-6, is GAGVSQSPSNKVTEKGKDVELRCDPISGHTALYWYRQSLGQGLEFLIYFQGNSAPDKSGLPSDRFSAERTGGSVSTLTIQRTQQEDSAVYLCAGSPPRGGGSPLHFGNGTRLTVT.

The V call is TRBV12-3 or TRBV12-4, the J call TRBJ2-7; TRBD2 agrees at 7 bases. Unmatched junction bases numbered 8, after V lost 3 bases and J lost 0 bases. CDR3 length: 16 residues. The CDR3 loop is CASSFTSDLLSYEQYF. CDR3 bases: TGTGCCAGCAGTTTCACTAGCGACCTCCTCTCCTACGAGCAGTACTTC.

The chain carries TRBV18 and TRBJ1-3; D is undetermined. The CDR3 extends over 16 amino acids. Germline V gives CDR1 KGHSH, CDR2 LQKENI. The V gene lost 2 bases and the J gene lost 0 bases, with 11 bases spanning the gap. The CDR3 here is CASSPIGSSSGNTIYF. In DNA form, the CDR3 reads TGTGCCAGCTCACCAATCGGTAGCAGCTCTGGAAACACCATATATTTT.

The V gene is TRBV6-6, the J gene TRBJ1-1; maybe TRBD1 (5 bases). In germline, CDR1 is MNHNY, CDR2 SVGAGI (reference sequence). The V gene lost 2 bases and the J gene lost 0 bases, with 7 bases spanning the gap. The CDR3 has 14 amino acids. This CDR3 is CASSYLGVNTEAFF. The CDR3, as DNA: TGTGCCAGCAGTTACCTAGGGGTGAACACTGAAGCTTTCTTT.

This clonotype came up a few times. The gene calls are TRBV28 and TRBJ2-5; perhaps TRBD1 as D (6 bases). The CDR3 sequence is 15 residues long. The germline V and J ends were trimmed by 5 bases and 0 bases, with 13 bases remaining between them. Germline loops: CDR1 MDHEN, CDR2 SYDVKM. CDR3 loop: CASSPTDRYQETQYF. The CDR3 DNA follows: TGTGCCAGCAGTCCCACGGACAGATACCAAGAGACCCAGTACTTC.

The chain combines TRBV12-3 or TRBV12-4 with TRBJ1-2; D is unclear. The CDR3 has 13 amino acids. V lost 5 bases to trimming and J lost 8 bases, with 15 bases between them. The CDR3 DNA reads as TGTGCCAGCAGTCCGCGGGCCACCTTGGGCTACACCTTC. Translation gives CASSPRATLGYTF.

V gene TRBV6-5 combines with J gene TRBJ2-5, with 8 bases aligning to TRBD2. This CDR3 spans 16 amino acids. Per the germline V gene, CDR1 is MNHEY and CDR2 is SVGAGI. V trimming: 0 bases; J trimming: 2 bases; junction bases outside the gene matches: 5. This CDR3 is CASSYSPSGYQETQYF. The CDR3 DNA is TGTGCCAGCAGTTACTCGCCTAGCGGGTATCAAGAGACCCAGTACTTC.

In its sample, this clonotype was seen a few times. This chain uses TRBV27 with TRBJ2-5; tentatively, D is TRBD1 (5 bases). The assigned J gene may be wrong: the sequence end matches TRBJ2-7 better. The CDR3 is 15 residues long. CDR1 is MNHEY, CDR2 SMNVEV, per germline (reference sequence). CDR3 bases: TGTGCCAGCAGTTTACTCGGCAGGGTCTCCTACGAGCAGTACTTC. It translates to CASSLLGRVSYEQYF.

The chain combines TRBV5-4 with TRBJ2-2; 10 bases fit TRBD1. The V gene end was trimmed by 4 bases and the J gene end by 3 bases; junction bases not matched to a gene: 3. Germline loops: CDR1 SGHNT, CDR2 YYREEE (reference sequence). The CDR3 covers 15 residues. CDR3 DNA: TGTGCCAGCAGCCCGGGGACAGGGGACACCGGGGAGCTGTTTTTT. Translated, it gives CASSPGTGDTGELFF.

This clonotype counts as medium-sized (0.01 to 0.1%). This chain connects TRBV2 to TRBJ1-2; the match to TRBD1 covers 7 bases. Germline V gives CDR1 SNHLY, CDR2 FYNNEI. Trimming removed 8 bases from V and 5 bases from J; junction bases left unmatched: 8. The CDR3 has 13 residues. The CDR3 here is CASVMAGGYGYTF. CDR3 nucleotide sequence: TGTGCCAGCGTGATGGCAGGGGGATATGGCTACACCTTC.

This clonotype was counted a few times. The rearrangement joins TRBV6-2 or TRBV6-3 to TRBJ1-5; 9 nucleotides line up with TRBD1. V trimming: 9 bases; J trimming: 2 bases; junction bases outside the gene matches: 2. Germline V gene lookup returns CDR1 MNHEY and CDR2 SVGEGT. CDR3 length equals 13 residues. The CDR3 reads CASWTGGNQPQHF. CDR3 bases: TGTGCCAGTTGGACAGGGGGCAATCAGCCCCAGCATTTT.

This clonotype was counted only a few times. The J gene is TRBJ2-5, the V gene TRBV7-2, with 13 bases identical to TRBD2. V lost 2 bases to trimming and J lost 1 base; unmatched junction nucleotides: 7. Germline V gene sequence: CDR1 SGHTA, CDR2 FQGNSA. The length of the CDR3 is 18 residues. CDR3 protein: CASSLSRGLAGAQETQYF. Written as DNA, the CDR3 is TGTGCCAGCAGCTTATCCCGTGGACTAGCGGGGGCCCAAGAGACCCAGTACTTC.

V gene TRBV9 combines with J gene TRBJ2-4; D may be TRBD1 or TRBD2 (7 bases each). The germline V gene encodes CDR1 SGDLS and CDR2 YYNGEE. The CDR3 has 14 residues. V was clipped by 1 base and J by 8 bases, with 13 bases between them. The CDR3, as DNA: TGTGCCAGCAGCGTAAGCGGGACAGTAGACATTCAGTACTTC. It codes for CASSVSGTVDIQYF.

The rearrangement links TRBV4-1 to TRBJ2-2; D uncertain. This CDR3 region has 16 residues. V gave up 1 base and J gave up 0 bases, with 9 bases separating them. The germline V gene encodes CDR1 MGHRA and CDR2 YSYEKL. This CDR3 is CASSQVASANTGELFF. CDR3 DNA: TGCGCCAGCAGCCAAGTTGCGAGCGCGAACACCGGGGAGCTGTTTTTT.

The gene calls are TRBV6-2 or TRBV6-3 and TRBJ2-5; 7 bases are shared with TRBD1. The germline V gene encodes CDR1 MNHEY and CDR2 SVGEGT. The V segment lost 6 bases and the J segment 11 bases; nucleotides outside the gene matches: 6. The CDR3 consists of 11 residues. The DNA for the CDR3 is TGTGCCAGCAGGGCGACGGGACAGCAGTACTTC. Translating gives CASRATGQQYF.

The CDR3 DNA is TGCAGCCACCCAGTAGAACCTTTAGCAGATACGCAGTATTTT. Translation: CSHPVEPLADTQYF. This chain uses TRBV29-1 with TRBJ2-3, with no clear D. Germline CDR1 SQVTM, CDR2 ANQGSEA. V was pared by 8 bases and J by 4 bases, with 19 bases between. The CDR3 runs to 14 residues.

This chain uses TRBV15 with TRBJ2-3; D uncertain. The CDR3 consists of 15 residues. Germline V CDR1 and CDR2: LNHNV, YYDKDF (reference sequence). V lost 5 bases to trimming and J lost 6 bases, with 18 bases between them. The CDR3 region is CATSWSRLPTDTQYF. CDR3 nucleotide sequence: TGTGCCACCAGCTGGAGCAGGTTACCCACGGATACGCAGTATTTT.

The rearrangement uses TRBV7-9 and TRBJ2-1, with TRBD2 matching 14 bases. This CDR3 spans 17 amino acids. Germline V gene sequence: CDR1 SEHNR, CDR2 FQNEAQ (reference sequence). V gave up 6 bases and J gave up 7 bases; unmatched junction bases: 11. CDR3 coding DNA: TGTGCCAGCAGTCTGACTAGCGGGAGGGCTTCTTGGAATGAGCAGTTCTTC. It specifies CASSLTSGRASWNEQFF.

The chain uses TRBV5-1 and TRBJ2-5; maybe TRBD1 (5 bases). The germline V gene encodes CDR1 SGHRS and CDR2 YFSETQ. The CDR3 has 12 amino acids. Trimming left V 5 bases short and J 3 bases short, with 8 bases between. This CDR3 reads CASRGQKETQYF. CDR3 nucleotide sequence: TGCGCCAGCAGGGGGCAAAAAGAGACCCAGTACTTC. Drawing the rest from reference TRBV5-1 and TRBJ2-5, the complete variable domain is KAGVTQTPRYLIKTRGQQVTLSCSPISGHRSVSWYQQTPGQGLQFLFEYFSETQRNKGNFPGRFSGRQFSNSRSEMNVSTLELGDSALYLCASRGQKETQYFGPGTRLLVL.

The rearrangement uses TRBV6-2 or TRBV6-3 and TRBJ1-5, with D perhaps TRBD1 (5 bases). This CDR3 region has 15 residues. The V gene lost 0 bases and the J gene lost 7 bases, with 13 bases spanning the gap. Germline CDR1 and CDR2: MNHEY and SVGEGT. The CDR3: CASSYSGDLWQPQHF. The CDR3 coding sequence is TGTGCCAGCAGTTACTCGGGGGATCTGTGGCAGCCCCAGCATTTT.